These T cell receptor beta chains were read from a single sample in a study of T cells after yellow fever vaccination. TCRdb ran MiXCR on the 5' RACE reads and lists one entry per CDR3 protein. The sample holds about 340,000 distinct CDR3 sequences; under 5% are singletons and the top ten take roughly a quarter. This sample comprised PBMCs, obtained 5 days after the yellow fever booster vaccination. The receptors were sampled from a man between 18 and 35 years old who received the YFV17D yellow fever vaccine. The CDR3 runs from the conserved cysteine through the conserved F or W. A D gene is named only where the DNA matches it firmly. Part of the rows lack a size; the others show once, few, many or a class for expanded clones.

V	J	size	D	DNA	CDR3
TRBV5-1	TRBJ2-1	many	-	TGCGCCAGCAGCCTGGCCCCCAAAGGGGGGATGTACAATGAGCAGTTCTTC	CASSLAPKGGMYNEQFF
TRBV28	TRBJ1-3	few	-	TGTGCCAGCAGGTACATGGGACGGTACTCTGGAAACACCATATATTTT	CASRYMGRYSGNTIYF
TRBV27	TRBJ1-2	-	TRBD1	TGTGCCAGCAGTTTATTAGGACAGGGACGTGACTACACCTTC	CASSLLGQGRDYTF
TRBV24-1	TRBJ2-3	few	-	TGTGCCACCAGTCCCTACTCTAGCACAGATACGCAGTATTTT	CATSPYSSTDTQYF
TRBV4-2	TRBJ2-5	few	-	TGTGCCAGCAGCCTCGAGGACAGAGTCGGGCAGACCCAGTACTTC	CASSLEDRVGQTQYF
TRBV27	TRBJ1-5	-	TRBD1	TGTGCCAGCTCCACCCGACAGGGGTATCAGCCCCAGCATTTT	CASSTRQGYQPQHF
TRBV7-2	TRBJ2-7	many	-	TGTGCCAGCAGCTCAGACAGGTTTACCTACGAGCAGTACTTC	CASSSDRFTYEQYF
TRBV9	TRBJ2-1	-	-	TGTGCCAGCAGCGTATCCCGGAATGAGCAGTTCTTC	CASSVSRNEQFF
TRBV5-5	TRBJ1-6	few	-	TGTGCCAGCAGCTTTACCGGTCACCCAAATTCACCCCTCCACTTT	CASSFTGHPNSPLHF
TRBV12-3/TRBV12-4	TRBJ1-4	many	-	TGTGCCAGCAGTTTCCTAAATGAAAAACTGTTTTTT	CASSFLNEKLFF
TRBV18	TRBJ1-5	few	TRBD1	TGTGCCAGCTCCGACAGGGGGTTAAATCAGCCCCAGCATTTT	CASSDRGLNQPQHF
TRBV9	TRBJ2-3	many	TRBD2	TGTGCCAGCAGCGCCGGGACTAGCGGGCGGCAGTATTTT	CASSAGTSGRQYF
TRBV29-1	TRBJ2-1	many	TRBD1	TGCAGCGGGGGACAGGGAGGTTGGGGCAATGAGCAGTTCTTC	CSGGQGGWGNEQFF
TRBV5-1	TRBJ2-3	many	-	TGCGCCAGCAGCTTGGGGGCGGGTAGCACAGATACGCAGTATTTT	CASSLGAGSTDTQYF
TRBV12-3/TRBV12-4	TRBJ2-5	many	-	TGTGCCAGCAGCTCCCCAGTGGAGACCCAGTACTTC	CASSSPVETQYF
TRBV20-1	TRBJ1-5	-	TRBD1	TGCAGTGCTCGAGGACAGGGTGGGTACCAGCCCCAGCATTTT	CSARGQGGYQPQHF
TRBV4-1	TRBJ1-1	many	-	TGCGCCAGCAGCCAAGATCCACAGACTGAAGCTTTCTTT	CASSQDPQTEAFF
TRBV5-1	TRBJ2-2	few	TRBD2	TGCGCCAGCAGCCCTGGGACTACCACCGGGGAGCTGTTTTTT	CASSPGTTTGELFF
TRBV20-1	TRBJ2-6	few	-	TGCAGTGTCCGGGGCTCTGGGGCCAACGTCCTGACTTTC	CSVRGSGANVLTF
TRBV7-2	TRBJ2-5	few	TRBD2	TGTGCCAGCAGCAGACTAGCGGGGGGGCCCGAGACCCAGTACTTC	CASSRLAGGPETQYF
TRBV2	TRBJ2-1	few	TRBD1	TGTGCCAGCAGTGGAGGGACAGGGGATAACGATGAGCAGTTCTTC	CASSGGTGDNDEQFF
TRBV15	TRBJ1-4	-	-	TGTGCCACCAGCAGAGATCTCGGGGGGATTAATGAAAAACTGTTTTTT	CATSRDLGGINEKLFF
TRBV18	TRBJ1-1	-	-	TGTGCCAGCTGCGACCCGAGAGTGAACACTGAAGCTTTCTTT	CASCDPRVNTEAFF
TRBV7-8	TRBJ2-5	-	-	TGTGCCAGCAGCTTACGGTTTAAGGGCAGGGAGACCCAGTACTTC	CASSLRFKGRETQYF
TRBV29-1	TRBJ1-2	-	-	TGCAGCGTTGGAGACACTGGCTACACCTTC	CSVGDTGYTF
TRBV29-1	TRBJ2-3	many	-	TGCAGCGCTACTGGCCATAGCACAGATACGCAGTATTTT	CSATGHSTDTQYF
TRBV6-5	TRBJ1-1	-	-	TGTGCCAGCAGCCGGTTCGGGAACACTGAAGCTTTCTTT	CASSRFGNTEAFF
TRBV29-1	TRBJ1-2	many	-	TGCAGCGTTGAATTGGGAAACGCCTATGGCTACACCTTC	CSVELGNAYGYTF
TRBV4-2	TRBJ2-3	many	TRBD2	TGTGCCAGCAGCCAAGGGACTAGCGGGGGGGCAGATACGCAGTATTTT	CASSQGTSGGADTQYF
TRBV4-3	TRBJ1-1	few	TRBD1	TGCGCCAGCAGCCCTCCCGGGACAGGGGGTTATACTGAAGCTTTCTTT	CASSPPGTGGYTEAFF
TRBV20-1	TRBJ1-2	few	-	TGCAGTGCTACCGGGGGAGATAACTATGGCTACACCTTC	CSATGGDNYGYTF
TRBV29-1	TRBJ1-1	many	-	TGCAGCGTTGAAGTTAGGCGGGGATGGGCCACTGAAGCTTTCTTT	CSVEVRRGWATEAFF
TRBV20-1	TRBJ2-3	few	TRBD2	TGCAGTGCACCGCGGGAGGGGATAACAGATACGCAGTATTTT	CSAPREGITDTQYF
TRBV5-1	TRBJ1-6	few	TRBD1	TGCGCCAGCAGCTTGGTTGGGACAGAAAATTCACCCCTCCACTTT	CASSLVGTENSPLHF
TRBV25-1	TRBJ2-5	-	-	TGTGCCAGCAGTACTAGGGCCTTGTACCAAGAGACCCAGTACTTC	CASSTRALYQETQYF